The 22 T cell receptor beta chains below all came from one sample that was sequenced in a study of blood T cells in healthy people across ages. A second 7 to 11 cycle PCR used barcoded and J-beta primers. MiXCR, run by TCRdb on the 5' RACE reads, gives a single entry per CDR3 protein. The sample consists of about 840,000 distinct CDR3 sequences, about 29% of them appearing once. The same data also went into a second study, on T cells of mothers and their children.

Sequenced sample: blood. All receptors come from a woman aged 40 to 55 in good health.

The chain couples TRBV6-5 to TRBJ2-1, with 7 bases fitting TRBD2. The J call may be faulty, since TRBJ2-7 better matches the DNA end. Germline CDR1 is MNHEY and CDR2 is SVGAGI. There are 15 residues in the CDR3. The CDR3: CAGATGLGSYNEQYF. CDR3 nucleotide sequence: TGTGCCGGCGCCACAGGACTAGGCTCCTACAATGAGCAGTACTTC.

This clonotype was seen ten or more times. V gene TRBV9 combines with J gene TRBJ2-7, with 16 bases that match TRBD2. The CDR3 has 16 amino acids. The J segment lost 6 bases and the V segment lost 3 bases, leaving 6 bases of the junction unmatched. CDR1 is SGDLS and CDR2 is YYNGEE in the germline V gene. The CDR3 is CASSAGLAGGLSEQYF. The CDR3 DNA sequence: TGTGCCAGCAGCGCGGGACTAGCGGGGGGGCTCTCCGAGCAGTACTTC.

CDR3 protein: CASSSGGGSPGTQYF. The CDR3 bases are TGTGCCAGCAGCTCCGGGGGTGGGTCCCCGGGGACCCAGTACTTC. V gene TRBV7-2 combines with J gene TRBJ2-5, with TRBD2 as a possible D gene (6 bases). This CDR3 has 15 residues. Between the trimmed V and J ends, which lost 4 bases and 7 bases, there was a span of 19 bases. Germline V gene data show CDR1 as SGHTA and CDR2 as FQGNSA.

This clonotype showed up many times. The chain employs TRBV5-1 and TRBJ2-1; 9 nucleotides match TRBD2. The germline V gene encodes CDR1 SGHRS and CDR2 YFSETQ. The V and J ends lost 2 bases and 8 bases, in that order; junction bases with no gene match: 11. The CDR3 runs 16 residues. CDR3 in amino acids: CASSFLAGGPIDEQFF. CDR3 bases: TGCGCCAGCAGCTTTCTCGCGGGGGGGCCGATCGATGAGCAGTTCTTC. Complete variable domain (other parts from reference TRBV5-1 and TRBJ2-1): KAGVTQTPRYLIKTRGQQVTLSCSPISGHRSVSWYQQTPGQGLQFLFEYFSETQRNKGNFPGRFSGRQFSNSRSEMNVSTLELGDSALYLCASSFLAGGPIDEQFFGPGTRLTVL.

The chain employs TRBV7-3 and TRBJ1-1; a weak D match, TRBD1 (6 bases). V lost 2 bases, J lost 3 bases, and 13 bases lay in between. This CDR3 region has 15 residues. Germline values: CDR1 SGHTA, CDR2 FQGTGA. DNA for the CDR3: TGTGCCAGCAGCTTAGGCAAAGGGGGACACACTGAAGCTTTCTTT. Amino acid sequence: CASSLGKGGHTEAFF.

This clonotype was seen at least ten times. V is TRBV28 and J is TRBJ2-5; either TRBD1 or TRBD2 may supply D (5 bases each). The CDR3 runs to 15 residues. The germline CDR1 and CDR2 sequences are MDHEN and SYDVKM. V lost 5 bases to trimming and J lost 5 bases, with 18 bases between them. The CDR3 is CASSLGALGRETQYF. CDR3 in DNA: TGTGCCAGCAGTCTAGGGGCACTGGGACGGGAGACCCAGTACTTC.

This sequence joins TRBV5-8 and TRBJ1-1; D uncertain. This CDR3 spans 14 amino acids. CDR1 and CDR2 (germline): SGHTS, YDEGEE. V was cut by 7 bases and J by 0 bases, with 13 bases left in between. The CDR3 reads CASGAGPLNTEAFF. Here the CDR3 DNA reads TGTGCCAGCGGAGCGGGTCCCCTGAACACTGAAGCTTTCTTT. The entire variable domain, with the rest obtained from reference TRBV5-8 and TRBJ1-1, is as follows: EAGVTQSPTHLIKTRGQQATLRCSPISGHTSVYWYQQALGLGLQFLLWYDEGEERNRGNFPPRFSGRQFPNYSSELNVNALELEDSALYLCASGAGPLNTEAFFGQGTRLTVV.

This clonotype has at least ten counts. V gene TRBV12-3 or TRBV12-4 combines with J gene TRBJ2-7; TRBD1 agrees at 10 bases. V trimming: 4 bases; J trimming: 6 bases; junction bases outside the gene matches: 3. The CDR3 contains 13 residues. DNA for the CDR3: TGTGCCAGCAGTTGGGGGACAGGGGCCGAGCAGTACTTC. Translation gives CASSWGTGAEQYF.

The CDR3 here is CASSRWDRDGYTF. The CDR3, as DNA: TGTGCCAGTTCCCGCTGGGACAGGGATGGCTACACCTTC. The chain combines TRBV2 with TRBJ1-2; 9 nucleotides match TRBD1. V shed 9 bases, J shed 6 bases, and the junction held 8 bases outside the gene matches. Germline V CDR1 and CDR2: SNHLY, FYNNEI. CDR3 length: 13 residues. The full variable domain, with the rest looked up from reference TRBV2 and TRBJ1-2, is EPEVTQTPSHQVTQMGQEVILRCVPISNHLYFYWYRQILGQKVEFLVSFYNNEISEKSEIFDDQFSVERPDGSNFTLKIRSTKLEDSAMYFCASSRWDRDGYTFGSGTRLTVV.

As for this clonotype: A much larger clone differs from this one at a single base, so this may be a read error. V and J are TRBV12-3 or TRBV12-4 and TRBJ2-3; tentative D call: TRBD1 (6 bases). The V gene lost 3 bases and the J gene lost 8 bases, with 9 bases spanning the gap. The CDR3 runs 12 residues. CDR3 nucleotide sequence: TGTGCCAGCAGTTTCCAAGGGGGTACGCAGTATTTT. Protein product: CASSFQGGTQYF.

On this clonotype: This may come from a read error, since a much larger clone is one base off. The chain combines TRBV28 with TRBJ2-7; D not certain. The germline V gene encodes CDR1 MDHEN and CDR2 SYDVKM. The CDR3 spans 12 residues. CDR3 in amino acids: CAGRSDGYEQYF. The CDR3 coding sequence is TGTGCCGGCAGGAGCGACGGCTACGAGCAGTACTTC. Variable domain in full (rest from reference TRBV28 and TRBJ2-7): DVKVTQSSRYLVKRTGEKVFLECVQDMDHENMFWYRQDPGLGLRLIYFSYDVKMKEKGDIPEGYSVSREKKERFSLILESASTNQTSMYLCAGRSDGYEQYFGPGTRLTVT.

With respect to this clonotype: A much larger clone lies a single base off, so this may be a read error. This sequence joins TRBV7-9 and TRBJ2-5; TRBD2 is a possible D gene (7 bases). The CDR3 is 16 amino acids. Trimming removed 1 base from V and 11 bases from J, with 23 bases in between. The V gene's germline CDR1 is SEHNR and CDR2 FQNEAQ (reference sequence). The CDR3: CASSLVSRAGDNEQYF. CDR3 bases: TGTGCCAGCAGCTTAGTTTCCAGGGCGGGGGACAATGAGCAGTACTTC. Supplemented by reference TRBV7-9 and TRBJ2-5, the full variable domain reads DTGVSQNPRHKITKRGQNVTFRCDPISEHNRLYWYRQTLGQGPEFLTYFQNEAQLEKSRLLSDRFSAERPKGSFSTLEIQRTEQGDSAMYLCASSLVSRAGDNEQYFGPGTRLLVL.

This clonotype was seen only once. The junction differs from germline at one of its ends, possibly a read error. This chain connects TRBV11-2 to TRBJ2-1, with TRBD2 identical over 11 bases. The CDR3 contains 17 residues. Germline CDR1 SGHAT, CDR2 FQNNGV. This chain's CDR3 is CACSLFFASGGYNEQFF. As DNA, the CDR3 is TGCGCCTGCAGCTTATTCTTTGCTAGCGGGGGGTACAATGAGCAGTTCTTC.

This chain links TRBV6-5 with TRBJ1-2; no reliable D call. Germline assignment: CDR1 MNHEY and CDR2 SVGAGI. This CDR3 contains 15 residues. Trimming removed 6 bases at V and 3 bases at J, with 17 bases between. This chain's CDR3 is CASSRNSASYYGYTF. In nucleotides, the CDR3 is TGTGCCAGCAGCAGGAATTCAGCGTCCTACTATGGCTACACCTTC.

Of note for this clonotype: This clone may be a read error of a much larger clone one base away. CDR3 bases: TGTGCCGGCAGTACCCGGGTAACCGAGCAGTACTTC. Translation gives CAGSTRVTEQYF. The chain has TRBV12-3 or TRBV12-4 and TRBJ2-7; D gene ambiguous. The CDR3 length is 12 residues.

The chain joins TRBV7-9 to TRBJ1-1; the D is unclear. Germline CDR1 and CDR2: SEHNR and FQNEAQ (reference sequence). V lost 4 bases and J lost 3, with 12 bases in between. This CDR3 is built from 14 residues. In DNA, the CDR3 is TGTGCCAGCAGCTCCCTGGACGGGTACACTGAAGCTTTCTTT. This sequence encodes CASSSLDGYTEAFF.

At least ten counts were recorded for this clonotype. The V and J genes are TRBV7-2 and TRBJ2-7, with D perhaps TRBD1 (6 bases). CDR1 and CDR2 from the germline V gene are SGHTA and FQGNSA. V was trimmed by 1 base and J by 12 bases, leaving 13 bases between them. CDR3 size: 12 residues. This chain's CDR3 is CASSLVSGDTYF. The CDR3 nucleotides are TGTGCCAGCAGCTTAGTGTCAGGGGACACGTACTTC.

This clonotype was picked up a small number of times. The rearrangement joins TRBV28 to TRBJ1-2; 8 nucleotides align to TRBD1. CDR1 MDHEN and CDR2 SYDVKM come from the germline V gene. The junction had 9 bases not matched to a gene; V was cut back by 6 bases and J by 6 bases. The CDR3 loop spans 14 amino acids. The CDR3 DNA is TGTGCCAGCAGCTCCTTTCCGGACAGGGATGGCTACACCTTC. Translated: CASSSFPDRDGYTF.

Comment on this clonotype: One end of the junction varies from germline; a read error may be responsible. DNA of the CDR3: TGTGCCAACAGCGACGGGACAGGGTGTGACGAGCAGTACTTC. Translating it yields CANSDGTGCDEQYF. The chain combines TRBV9 with TRBJ2-5; 9 bases fit TRBD1. Matching the DNA end better, TRBJ2-7 makes the J call doubtful. Germline assignment: CDR1 SGDLS and CDR2 YYNGEE. This CDR3 region has 14 residues.

This clonotype was found a few times. CDR3 region: CASSLVFGVETQYF. The DNA for the CDR3 is TGTGCCAGCAGCCTGGTGTTCGGGGTGGAGACCCAGTACTTC. The chain links TRBV7-9 to TRBJ2-5, with D maybe TRBD2 (5 bases). V was trimmed by 5 bases and J by 5 bases, leaving 15 bases between them. There are 14 residues in the CDR3. Germline CDR1 is SEHNR and CDR2 is FQNEAQ (reference sequence).

The chain recombines TRBV4-1 with TRBJ2-2; weak D call: TRBD1 (8 bases). The germline CDR1 and CDR2 sequences are MGHRA and YSYEKL. The CDR3 extends over 16 amino acids. The ends were cut back, 3 bases at V and 6 bases at J, with 17 bases in the middle. CDR3 region: CASSHPGQGGPGELFF. The CDR3 DNA reads as TGCGCCAGCAGCCACCCCGGACAGGGAGGGCCCGGGGAGCTGTTTTTT.

This clonotype has only a few counts. V gene TRBV9 combines with J gene TRBJ2-1; D is undetermined. Germline CDR1 reads SGDLS; CDR2 reads YYNGEE. V shed 0 bases and J shed 10 bases, with 14 bases lying between them. The CDR3 is 14 amino acids. CDR3 sequence (DNA): TGTGCCAGCAGCGTAGATCCTGAGGTAGGGGAGCAGTTCTTC. This encodes CASSVDPEVGEQFF.